Each of the 32 T cell receptor beta chains below was sequenced from the same sample in a study of shared clonotypes between healthy human individuals. The assay was immunoSEQ multiplex PCR, and TCRdb's table has in-frame clones only and misses some. The sample yields approximately 2.5 million clones, 85% to 95% seen once. The specimen sequenced was naive CD4+ T cells sorted from blood. Described subset: CD45RA+ positively selected. The source of these receptors is a young man in good health.

The chain employs TRBV19 and TRBJ1-3, with unresolved D. The CDR3 contains 19 residues. Trimming stripped 4 bases from V and 4 bases from J, with 26 bases between. Looked up from germline, CDR1 is LNHDA and CDR2 is SQIVND (reference sequence). CDR3 residues: CASSNPKKISSMGGNTIYF. The CDR3 nucleotides are TGTGCCAGTAGTAATCCGAAGAAAATCTCATCTATGGGAGGAAACACCATATATTTT.

The rearrangement uses TRBV5-1 and TRBJ2-5, with TRBD2 matching over 7 bases. V was clipped by 4 bases and J by 2 bases; unmatched bases: 5. Germline CDR1 SGHRS, CDR2 YFSETQ. This CDR3 region has 14 residues. Written as DNA, the CDR3 is TGCGCCAGCAGCCGCGGGGGTCCACAAGAGACCCAGTACTTC. Encoded protein: CASSRGGPQETQYF.

The chain employs TRBV5-6 and TRBJ1-1; TRBD1 matches at 8 bases. CDR1 and CDR2 (germline): SGHDT, YYEEEE. V lost 4 bases and J lost 10; bases outside the gene matches: 6. The CDR3 is 12 amino acids. CDR3 nucleotide sequence: TGTGCCAGCAGCACCCGGACAGGGCCAGCTTTCTTT. Translation: CASSTRTGPAFF.

The chain joins TRBV6-5 to TRBJ1-5; 7 bases line up with TRBD1. This CDR3 contains 15 residues. Germline assignment: CDR1 MNHEY and CDR2 SVGAGI. Germline trimming cut 2 bases from V and 2 bases from J; bases unmatched to any gene: 3. As DNA, the CDR3 is TGTGCCAGCAGTTACAGTCAGGGGGGCAATCAGCCCCAGCATTTT. Its protein is CASSYSQGGNQPQHF.

This clone was detected once. The chain uses TRBV19 and TRBJ2-7; TRBD2 is a possible D gene (6 bases). V was shortened by 5 bases and J by 1 base, with 15 bases between the two germline ends. CDR1 and CDR2 from the germline V gene are LNHDA and SQIVND (reference sequence). The CDR3 sequence is 15 residues long. This CDR3 is CASSPVGGPSYEQYF. CDR3 in DNA: TGTGCCAGTAGTCCGGTCGGGGGTCCGTCCTACGAGCAGTACTTC. Full variable domain (rest looked up from reference TRBV19 and TRBJ2-7): DGGITQSPKYLFRKEGQNVTLSCEQNLNHDAMYWYRQDPGQGLRLIYYSQIVNDFQKGDIAEGYSVSREKKESFPLTVTSAQKNPTAFYLCASSPVGGPSYEQYFGPGTRLTVT.

The rearrangement uses TRBV9 and TRBJ1-2, with D hard to call. V was clipped by 2 bases and J by 1 base, with 18 bases between them. The CDR3 length is 17 residues. Germline CDR1 is SGDLS and CDR2 is YYNGEE. The CDR3 DNA reads as TGTGCCAGCAGCGTCCATAGGACGGAGGGAAGTAACTATGGCTACACCTTC. This gives the protein CASSVHRTEGSNYGYTF.

This clone showed up just once. This sample includes further DNA sequences coding for the same CDR3. The chain has TRBV6-5 and TRBJ2-7; 8 nucleotides line up with TRBD1. Germline V gives CDR1 MNHEY, CDR2 SVGAGI. V lost 8 bases, J lost 4 bases, and 7 bases stayed unmatched. The CDR3 totals 13 residues. The CDR3 sequence is CASRRTGPYEQYF. As DNA, the CDR3 is TGTGCCAGCCGACGGACAGGGCCATACGAGCAGTACTTC.

This chain connects TRBV7-9 to TRBJ2-7; possible D gene TRBD2, 6 bases. Germline V gene data show CDR1 as SEHNR and CDR2 as FQNEAQ (reference sequence). The CDR3 spans 16 residues. Trimming left V 3 bases short and J 2 bases short, with 17 bases between. The CDR3 nucleotides are TGTGCCAGCAGCTTGGATTCTGGCGGGGCCGCCTACGAGCAGTACTTC. Translation gives CASSLDSGGAAYEQYF.

The chain recombines TRBV6-5 with TRBJ1-2; tentative D call: TRBD1 (5 bases). V was clipped by 2 bases and J by 4 bases, with 14 bases between them. CDR3 length: 15 residues. Per the germline V gene, CDR1 is MNHEY and CDR2 is SVGAGI. CDR3 in amino acids: CASSYPSPGGYGYTF. CDR3 sequence (DNA): TGTGCCAGCAGTTACCCTTCCCCCGGGGGCTATGGCTACACCTTC.

The V gene is TRBV29-1, the J gene TRBJ1-1; D might be TRBD1 (5 bases). The V end lost 8 bases, the J end lost 1 base, and 8 bases lay between the germline ends. There are 11 residues in the CDR3. The V gene's germline CDR1 is SQVTM and CDR2 ANQGSEA. The CDR3 loop reads CSTTGNTEAFF. In DNA, the CDR3 is TGCAGCACAACAGGGAACACTGAAGCTTTCTTT.

V and J are TRBV7-2 and TRBJ2-7; either TRBD1 or TRBD2 may fit D (6 bases each). Trimming removed 5 bases from V and 3 bases from J, with 20 bases in between. Germline V lookup: CDR1 SGHTA, CDR2 FQGNSA. This CDR3 region has 16 residues. The CDR3 loop is CASSRGPLAGDYEQYF. The CDR3 nucleotides are TGTGCCAGCAGCCGGGGGCCACTAGCTGGGGACTACGAGCAGTACTTC.

The chain carries TRBV7-2 and TRBJ2-7; 7 bases line up with TRBD1. Per the germline V gene, CDR1 is SGHTA and CDR2 is FQGNSA. The CDR3 length is 13 residues. V lost 10 bases, J lost 3 bases, and 9 bases stayed unmatched. For the CDR3, the DNA is TGTGCCAACAGTCGGGACAGAAACTACGAGCAGTACTTC. It encodes CANSRDRNYEQYF.

This clone appeared a few times. V and J are TRBV5-1 and TRBJ2-3, with TRBD1 matching over 7 bases. V shed 0 bases and J 2 bases; nucleotides not matched to a gene: 3. Germline-derived CDR1 and CDR2 are SGHRS and YFSETQ. The CDR3 has 15 residues. Written as DNA, the CDR3 is TGCGCCAGCAGCTTGGGGGGACAGAACACAGATACGCAGTATTTT. It yields the protein CASSLGGQNTDTQYF.

On this clone: Other DNA sequences in the same sample also yield this CDR3. The chain joins TRBV7-9 to TRBJ2-7, with TRBD1 identical over 11 bases. The ends lost 5 bases at V and 2 bases at J; junction bases unmatched: 5. The CDR3 runs 15 residues. Germline V gene data show CDR1 as SEHNR and CDR2 as FQNEAQ (reference sequence). CDR3 sequence: CASSRGQGVTYEQYF. Written as DNA, the CDR3 is TGTGCCAGCAGCCGGGGACAGGGGGTAACCTACGAGCAGTACTTC.

The count of this clone is one. V and J are TRBV4-1 and TRBJ1-5; D uncertain. Trimming removed 4 bases from V and 6 bases from J, with 13 bases in between. Germline loops: CDR1 MGHRA, CDR2 YSYEKL. The CDR3 has 14 residues. The CDR3 sequence is CASSPGVGSQPQHF. In nucleotides, the CDR3 is TGCGCCAGCAGCCCCGGGGTGGGGTCTCAGCCCCAGCATTTT.

CDR3 residues: CASSPSGVSYNEQFF. CDR3 nucleotide sequence: TGCGCCAGCAGCCCTAGCGGGGTTTCCTACAATGAGCAGTTCTTC. The chain is built from TRBV5-1 and TRBJ2-1, with 9 positions matching TRBD2. The CDR3 has 15 amino acids. The V gene's germline CDR1 is SGHRS and CDR2 YFSETQ. The junction had 3 bases not matched to a gene; V was cut back by 4 bases and J by 1 base.

This chain connects TRBV18 to TRBJ2-2; perhaps D is TRBD1 or TRBD2 (5 bases each). Trimming left V 1 base short and J 5 bases short, with 14 bases between. The CDR3 extends over 16 amino acids. CDR1 is KGHSH, CDR2 LQKENI, per germline. The CDR3 spells CASSPQGPGTTGELFF. CDR3 nucleotides: TGTGCCAGCTCACCACAAGGACCAGGGACGACCGGGGAGCTGTTTTTT.

This chain joins TRBV7-2 and TRBJ2-5; 7 bases match TRBD1. The CDR3 extends over 15 amino acids. CDR1 is SGHTA and CDR2 is FQGNSA in the germline V gene. Trimming at V came to 6 bases and at J to 3 bases, leaving 10 bases not matched to a gene. CDR3 bases: TGTGCCAGCAGTCGGGACAGTTTGAGGGAAGAGACCCAGTACTTC. Translated, it gives CASSRDSLREETQYF.

CDR3 sequence reads: CASSQAAGLTDTQYF. In DNA form, the CDR3 reads TGTGCCAGCAGCCAAGCTGCGGGACTCACAGATACGCAGTATTTT. The gene calls are TRBV14 and TRBJ2-3; D may be TRBD2 (6 bases). CDR1 is SGHDN and CDR2 is FVKESK in the germline V gene. This CDR3 is 15 amino acids long. Trimming left V 1 base short and J 2 bases short, with 10 bases between.

V usage is TRBV18 and J usage is TRBJ2-5; D might be TRBD1 (5 bases). Trimming took off 2 bases at V and 0 bases at J, with 16 bases between the two ends. CDR1 is KGHSH and CDR2 is LQKENI in the germline V gene. CDR3 length equals 17 residues. The DNA of the CDR3 is TGTGCCAGCTCACCAAGGCTAGGGGCGAACGACCAAGAGACCCAGTACTTC. Translating it yields CASSPRLGANDQETQYF.

The chain joins TRBV18 to TRBJ1-4, with TRBD1 matching over 7 bases. Germline lookup yields CDR1 KGHSH and CDR2 LQKENI. The CDR3 covers 16 residues. Trimming removed 2 bases from V and 7 bases from J; junction bases left unmatched: 10. CDR3 amino acids: CASSPTAQGDSEKLFF. The CDR3, as DNA: TGTGCCAGCTCACCAACGGCTCAGGGGGACAGTGAAAAACTGTTTTTT. The full variable domain, with the rest looked up from reference TRBV18 and TRBJ1-4, is NAGVMQNPRHLVRRRGQEARLRCSPMKGHSHVYWYRQLPEEGLKFMVYLQKENIIDESGMPKERFSAEFPKEGPSILRIQQVVRGDSAAYFCASSPTAQGDSEKLFFGSGTQLSVL.

The J gene is TRBJ1-2, the V gene TRBV7-2, with D possibly being TRBD1 (6 bases). The germline gives CDR1 SGHTA, CDR2 FQGNSA. Trimming shortened V by 2 bases and J by 4 bases, and 17 bases separated the two germline ends. The CDR3 is made up of 16 amino acids. The CDR3 reads CASSLWWAGVTYGYTF. The CDR3 DNA reads as TGTGCCAGCAGCTTATGGTGGGCAGGGGTGACCTATGGCTACACCTTC.

V is TRBV7-6 and J is TRBJ2-1; TRBD1 aligns across 9 bases. The ends lost 3 bases at V and 0 bases at J; junction bases unmatched: 6. CDR3 length: 17 amino acids. Germline CDR1 SGHVS, CDR2 FNYEAQ. CDR3: CASSLGQGSFSYNEQFF. In DNA form, the CDR3 reads TGTGCCAGCAGCTTGGGACAGGGAAGCTTCTCCTACAATGAGCAGTTCTTC.

The gene calls are TRBV29-1 and TRBJ2-5; D gene unclear. The CDR3 covers 12 residues. The germline V and J ends were trimmed by 6 bases and 1 base, with 9 bases remaining between them. The germline CDR1 and CDR2 sequences are SQVTM and ANQGSEA. The CDR3 nucleotides read TGCAGCGTAGGATATTCCCAAGAGACCCAGTACTTC. This sequence encodes CSVGYSQETQYF.

This sequence joins TRBV7-2 and TRBJ2-5; TRBD2 matches 9 bases. Germline CDR1 SGHTA, CDR2 FQGNSA. V gave up 3 bases and J gave up 4 bases; unmatched junction bases: 12. The CDR3 length is 17 residues. CDR3 DNA sequence: TGTGCCAGCAGCTTGGGACTAGCTGGGGGGTTGGGAGAGACCCAGTACTTC. This sequence encodes CASSLGLAGGLGETQYF.

A note on this clone: Different DNA sequences within this sample yield the same CDR3. The CDR3 DNA sequence: TGCGCCAGCAGCTCAGGACAGGGTTTCTACGAGCAGTACTTC. Translating it yields CASSSGQGFYEQYF. The V and J genes are TRBV5-1 and TRBJ2-7; 8 bases are shared with TRBD1. Germline assignment: CDR1 SGHRS and CDR2 YFSETQ. The CDR3 totals 14 residues. V was clipped by 3 bases and J by 3 bases; unmatched bases: 5. Looking up the rest from reference TRBV5-1 and TRBJ2-7 gives the full variable domain: KAGVTQTPRYLIKTRGQQVTLSCSPISGHRSVSWYQQTPGQGLQFLFEYFSETQRNKGNFPGRFSGRQFSNSRSEMNVSTLELGDSALYLCASSSGQGFYEQYFGPGTRLTVT.

To note about this clone: Other DNA sequences from this sample encode an identical CDR3 as well. V and J are TRBV5-1 and TRBJ1-1; D remains ambiguous. CDR3 length: 13 residues. Trimming stripped 0 bases from V and 2 bases from J, with 5 bases between. From germline, CDR1 is SGHRS and CDR2 YFSETQ. CDR3 sequence (DNA): TGCGCCAGCAGCTTGGTGCCAAACACTGAAGCTTTCTTT. Amino acids: CASSLVPNTEAFF.

This clone has more than one count but fewer than ten. The genes are TRBV6-4 and TRBJ2-3; no clear D. Trimming took 0 bases from V and 0 from J, leaving 10 bases between them. There are 16 residues in the CDR3. CDR1 and CDR2 (germline): MRHNA, SNTAGT. The CDR3 spells CASSDSWQTSTDTQYF. CDR3 sequence (DNA): TGTGCCAGCAGTGACTCGTGGCAGACTAGCACAGATACGCAGTATTTT.

The chain couples TRBV18 to TRBJ2-5; 10 bases map to TRBD1. After removal of 3 bases from V and 3 bases from J, the junction contained 4 bases not matched to a gene. CDR1 and CDR2 (germline): KGHSH, LQKENI. CDR3 length: 15 residues. The CDR3 here is CASSPWGTGEETQYF. CDR3 in DNA: TGTGCCAGCTCACCCTGGGGGACAGGGGAAGAGACCCAGTACTTC.

The CDR3 protein is CASSLRVGGDTDTQYF. Here the CDR3 DNA reads TGTGCCAGCAGCTTAAGGGTGGGAGGGGACACAGATACGCAGTATTTT. V is TRBV11-2 and J is TRBJ2-3; 7 bases match TRBD2. The CDR3 spans 16 residues. V lost 2 bases, J lost 2 bases, and 7 bases stayed unmatched. Germline values: CDR1 SGHAT, CDR2 FQNNGV.

The chain joins TRBV5-1 to TRBJ2-5; maybe TRBD2 (5 bases). Trimming pared 6 bases from V and 1 base from J, leaving 19 bases between. The CDR3 covers 16 residues. Germline CDR1 and CDR2: SGHRS and YFSETQ. The CDR3 loop reads CASINFHGVTQETQYF. CDR3 in DNA: TGCGCCAGCATCAATTTCCACGGGGTTACCCAAGAGACCCAGTACTTC.

The chain employs TRBV18 and TRBJ1-1; no definite D call. Germline CDR1 is KGHSH and CDR2 is LQKENI. Trimming removed 0 bases at V and 0 bases at J, with 5 bases between. This CDR3 contains 14 residues. Written as DNA, the CDR3 is TGTGCCAGCTCACCACCGGTCTTGAACACTGAAGCTTTCTTT. As protein: CASSPPVLNTEAFF.